These 7 T cell receptor beta chains came from one sample sequenced in a study of T-cell reconstitution after alpha-beta-depleted transplantation in children. Unique molecular identifiers were incorporated when the TCRbeta library was constructed. MiXCR, applied by TCRdb to the PCR reads, yields one record per CDR3 protein. The top ten clones hold around 2% of a sample with 480,000 or so distinct CDR3 sequences, about 10% of them seen once. The sequencing used PBMCs, collected before TCRalphabeta/CD19-depleted stem cell transplant. These TCRs come from a child aged 2 to 9 with inherited bone marrow failure, due to receive a stem cell transplant.

There are many counts of this clonotype. This chain links TRBV20-1 with TRBJ1-5; D not resolved. V lost 3 bases and J 0 bases, leaving 9 bases between the germline ends. CDR1 and CDR2 (germline): DFQATT, SNEGSKA (reference sequence). The CDR3 sequence is 14 residues long. CDR3 nucleotides: TGCAGTGCTAGTGGTGGGCCTAGCAATCAGCCCCAGCATTTT. This codes for CSASGGPSNQPQHF.

The chain carries TRBV20-1 and TRBJ2-5; D possibly matches TRBD1 or TRBD2 (5 bases each). Trimming took 4 bases from V and 3 from J, leaving 33 bases between them. The germline V gene has CDR1 DFQATT and CDR2 SNEGSKA (reference sequence). This CDR3 has 20 amino acids. The CDR3 DNA sequence: TGCAGTGCTACCATCCCCCCGGGACGCTTTCTTAGGGCGCCCAAAGAGACCCAGTACTTC. It encodes CSATIPPGRFLRAPKETQYF.

This clonotype was found many times. The chain uses TRBV9 and TRBJ2-1; 12 bases agree with TRBD2. Trimming removed 4 bases from V and 10 bases from J; junction bases left unmatched: 9. Germline V CDR1 and CDR2: SGDLS, YYNGEE. The CDR3 covers 15 residues. The CDR3 region has the DNA TGTGCCAGCAGCCCAACGGGACTAGCGGGTGTGGAGCAGTTCTTC. This translates into CASSPTGLAGVEQFF.

In regard to this clonotype: A read error is possible here, since a much larger clone lies one base away. The V call is TRBV20-1, the J call TRBJ2-7, with 7 positions matching TRBD2. CDR3 size: 14 residues. CDR1 is DFQATT, CDR2 SNEGSKA, per germline (reference sequence). V was clipped by 8 bases and J by 7 bases; unmatched bases: 17. In DNA form, the CDR3 reads TGCAGTAATGGGTTTAGGACGGGGGGTAGAGAGCAGTACTTC. Translated, it gives CSNGFRTGGREQYF.

This clonotype has a handful of counts. The chain employs TRBV12-3 or TRBV12-4 and TRBJ2-1; D is possibly TRBD2 (6 bases). Between the trimmed V and J ends, which lost 7 bases and 0 bases, there was a span of 16 bases. This CDR3 has 16 amino acids. The CDR3 DNA reads as TGTGCCAGCACCGACCTCCGGGACTCCTCCTACAATGAGCAGTTCTTC. This sequence encodes CASTDLRDSSYNEQFF.

This clonotype was seen repeatedly, ten times or more. This rearrangement joins TRBV20-1 to TRBJ2-1; no firm D call. This CDR3 spans 14 amino acids. V was pared by 4 bases and J by 0 bases, with 10 bases between. The germline V gene encodes CDR1 DFQATT and CDR2 SNEGSKA (reference sequence). Here the CDR3 DNA reads TGCAGTGCTAACCCAGGTACCTCCTACAATGAGCAGTTCTTC. Protein: CSANPGTSYNEQFF.

J is TRBJ2-3 and V is TRBV18; 7 nucleotides align to TRBD1. J lost 4 bases, V lost 6 bases, and 4 bases had no gene match. CDR1 and CDR2 (germline): KGHSH, LQKENI. This CDR3 region has 13 residues. The CDR3 DNA reads as TGTGCCAGCTCGGGGACAGCCGCAGATACGCAGTATTTT. Its protein product is CASSGTAADTQYF.